The source of this T cell receptor beta chain is a study of CDR3 diversity in severe acne. Germline loops: CDR1 LGHDT, CDR2 YNNKEL (reference sequence). This CDR3 has 17 amino acids. V was cut by 0 bases and J by 8 bases, with 22 bases left in between. MiXCR, run by TCRdb on the PCR reads, gives a single entry per CDR3 protein. The profile shows around 94,000 distinct CDR3 sequences, approximately 47% of them singletons. Input material: blood. The chain employs TRBV3-1 and TRBJ1-2, with D unclear. This sequence was found in a male donor with acne. The CDR3 is CASSQDLVATAPYGYTF. The CDR3 nucleotides are TGTGCCAGCAGCCAAGATCTTGTTGCCACGGCCCCGTACGGCTACACCTTC.